These 17 T cell receptor beta chains came from one sample sequenced in a study of blood T cell repertoires in COVID-19 (TCRdb year 2020). The library came from the immunoSEQ multiplex PCR assay. Drawn from immuneACCESS, this table holds only the in-frame rearrangements with V and J called that TCRdb kept. Clones are partly lost; checked studies trace under half to an unresolved V gene and leave the rest unexplained. The sample contains roughly 160,000 clones, approximately 90% of them found a single time. The top ten clones comprise roughly 5% of the sample. Material: peripheral blood. These receptors were collected from a man younger than 35 with COVID-19, enrolled during active disease.

This chain links TRBV29-1 with TRBJ2-1, with D maybe TRBD2 (6 bases). V was pared by 1 base and J by 9 bases, with 13 bases between. The CDR3 runs to 13 residues. Germline V gene data show CDR1 as SQVTM and CDR2 as ANQGSEA. The DNA of the CDR3 is TGCAGCGTTGAAGTAGGTGGGGGGACTGAGCAGTTCTTC. Translated, it gives CSVEVGGGTEQFF.

This clone was picked up one time. The CDR3 bases are TGTGCCAGCCGCAGAGAAGTACAGGGGACAGGTTCGGGAAACACCATATATTTT. It codes for CASRREVQGTGSGNTIYF. The J gene is TRBJ1-3, the V gene TRBV7-9; 8 nucleotides match TRBD1. V trimming: 8 bases; J trimming: 4 bases; junction bases outside the gene matches: 19. Germline CDR1 reads SEHNR; CDR2 reads FQNEAQ (reference sequence). The CDR3 contains 18 residues.

V and J are TRBV2 and TRBJ1-2, with D perhaps matching TRBD1 (6 bases). CDR1 SNHLY and CDR2 FYNNEI come from the germline V gene. Trimming stripped 10 bases from V and 2 bases from J, with 14 bases between. The CDR3 runs 13 residues. The CDR3 spells CATLQGFNYGYTF. Here the CDR3 DNA reads TGTGCCACGTTACAGGGATTCAACTATGGCTACACCTTC.

This clone came up once. The V and J genes are TRBV5-1 and TRBJ2-1; TRBD1 matches 8 bases. The trim removed 2 bases at V and 6 bases at J, leaving 7 bases unmatched. Germline V gene sequence: CDR1 SGHRS, CDR2 YFSETQ. The CDR3 is 15 amino acids. The CDR3: CASSFAGGVSNEQFF. The DNA of the CDR3 is TGCGCCAGCAGCTTTGCAGGGGGCGTTAGCAATGAGCAGTTCTTC.

The rearrangement links TRBV19 to TRBJ2-5; 11 nucleotides agree with TRBD2. V shed 5 bases and J 3 bases; nucleotides not matched to a gene: 8. CDR1 is LNHDA and CDR2 is SQIVND in the germline V gene (reference sequence). This CDR3 region has 16 residues. CDR3 loop: CASSLRLAGFEETQYF. In nucleotides, the CDR3 is TGTGCCAGTAGTCTCCGACTAGCGGGATTTGAAGAGACCCAGTACTTC.

The genes are TRBV28 and TRBJ1-2; D remains ambiguous. This CDR3 has 14 amino acids. Trimming took off 2 bases at V and 2 bases at J, with 9 bases between the two ends. Germline CDR1 reads MDHEN; CDR2 reads SYDVKM. The CDR3 region is CASSLPTGNYGYTF. As DNA, the CDR3 is TGTGCCAGCAGTTTACCGACCGGGAACTATGGCTACACCTTC.

The chain recombines TRBV19 with TRBJ2-3; D might be TRBD2 (6 bases). Trimming removed 0 bases at V and 2 bases at J, with 9 bases between. Germline V CDR1 and CDR2: LNHDA, SQIVND (reference sequence). This CDR3 contains 15 residues. The CDR3 sequence: CASSIEGLNTDTQYF. The DNA of the CDR3 is TGTGCCAGTAGTATAGAGGGACTTAACACAGATACGCAGTATTTT. Based on the CDR3 plus reference TRBV19 and TRBJ2-3, the full variable domain is DGGITQSPKYLFRKEGQNVTLSCEQNLNHDAMYWYRQDPGQGLRLIYYSQIVNDFQKGDIAEGYSVSREKKESFPLTVTSAQKNPTAFYLCASSIEGLNTDTQYFGPGTRLTVL.

The gene calls are TRBV25-1 and TRBJ1-1, with D perhaps matching TRBD1 (5 bases). CDR3 size: 13 residues. The V end lost 4 bases, the J end lost 1 base, and 7 bases lay between the germline ends. The V gene's germline CDR1 is MGHDK and CDR2 SYGVNS. The CDR3 coding sequence is TGTGCCAGCAGTGCCGGACAGAACACTGAAGCTTTCTTT. The encoded protein is CASSAGQNTEAFF.

The chain joins TRBV19 to TRBJ2-1; TRBD2 agrees at 11 bases. With 3 bases clipped from V and 8 bases from J, the junction kept 12 bases outside the gene matches. The germline V gene encodes CDR1 LNHDA and CDR2 SQIVND (reference sequence). The CDR3 loop spans 17 amino acids. The CDR3 here is CASSMGELAGAVDEQFF. The CDR3 nucleotides read TGTGCCAGTAGTATGGGGGAACTAGCGGGAGCTGTGGATGAGCAGTTCTTC.

CDR3 residues: CASSLGVSAYNEQFF. DNA for the CDR3: TGTGCCAGCAGCTTGGGCGTCAGCGCCTACAATGAGCAGTTCTTC. The chain employs TRBV5-6 and TRBJ2-1; D gene uncertain. V lost 0 bases and J 2 bases, leaving 9 bases between the germline ends. The germline V gene encodes CDR1 SGHDT and CDR2 YYEEEE. The CDR3 is made up of 15 amino acids.

This clone was detected a few times. The chain recombines TRBV11-2 with TRBJ2-2; 11 nucleotides align to TRBD2. Germline values: CDR1 SGHAT, CDR2 FQNNGV. The CDR3 runs 18 residues. With V trimmed by 5 bases and J by 5 bases, 13 bases remained unmatched. The CDR3 DNA reads as TGTGCCAGCAGCCGTTCGATAGCGGGAGGGCCTGTTACCGGGGAGCTGTTTTTT. Amino acid sequence: CASSRSIAGGPVTGELFF.

The J gene is TRBJ2-7, the V gene TRBV7-2, with 14 bases lining up with TRBD2. Germline-derived CDR1 and CDR2 are SGHTA and FQGNSA. Germline trimming cut 5 bases from V and 3 bases from J; bases unmatched to any gene: 12. This CDR3 contains 18 residues. CDR3 in amino acids: CASSASGTSGSRVYEQYF. CDR3 DNA: TGTGCCAGCAGCGCCTCCGGGACTAGCGGGAGTCGAGTCTACGAGCAGTACTTC.

The chain has TRBV5-4 and TRBJ2-2; TRBD1 matches at 9 bases. V lost 6 bases, J lost 5 bases, and 8 bases stayed unmatched. Per the germline V gene, CDR1 is SGHNT and CDR2 is YYREEE (reference sequence). CDR3 length: 15 residues. DNA of the CDR3: TGTGCCAGCACCCTACAGGGGGCTAAAACCGGGGAGCTGTTTTTT. It translates to CASTLQGAKTGELFF.

The chain uses TRBV6-5 and TRBJ2-3; D possibly corresponds to TRBD2 (5 bases). Trimming shortened V by 0 bases and J by 2 bases, and 12 bases separated the two germline ends. Germline V gives CDR1 MNHEY, CDR2 SVGAGI. This CDR3 spans 16 amino acids. DNA for the CDR3: TGTGCCAGCAGTTACTCCAGCGGCGTTAACACAGATACGCAGTATTTT. Protein sequence: CASSYSSGVNTDTQYF.

Concerning this clone itself: One end of the junction fails to match germline, which may point to a read error. This chain connects TRBV30 to TRBJ2-7; the match to TRBD1 covers 7 bases. The CDR3 covers 11 residues. The germline CDR1 and CDR2 sequences are GTSNPN and SVGIG (reference sequence). This CDR3 reads CAWSVWQDRIF. The CDR3 nucleotides read TGTGCCTGGAGTGTATGGCAGGACAGGATATTC.

The CDR3 DNA reads as TGCGCCAGCAGCCCGGAAGGGGGAACTAGCGGGAGATTGGCGGACTCCTACGAGCAGTACTTC. Translation: CASSPEGGTSGRLADSYEQYF. This rearrangement joins TRBV4-1 to TRBJ2-7; 11 bases line up with TRBD2. The V and J ends lost 4 bases and 0 bases, in that order; junction bases with no gene match: 20. The CDR3 sequence is 21 residues long. The germline CDR1 and CDR2 sequences are MGHRA and YSYEKL.

This sequence joins TRBV27 and TRBJ2-2, with 7 bases lining up with TRBD2. The CDR3 consists of 14 residues. Germline V gene sequence: CDR1 MNHEY, CDR2 SMNVEV (reference sequence). With 4 bases clipped from V and 6 bases from J, the junction kept 5 bases outside the gene matches. The CDR3: CASSWRGKAGELFF. DNA of the CDR3: TGTGCCAGCAGTTGGCGGGGGAAGGCCGGGGAGCTGTTTTTT.